This T cell receptor (beta chain) is from a study of blood T cell repertoires in COVID-19. Study in general: T cells, B-cell-depleted T cells, or PBMCs supplied cDNA or gDNA.

Trimming removed 8 bases from V and 1 base from J, with 2 bases in between. This CDR3 has 11 amino acids. The table came from immunoSEQ multiplex PCR; TCRdb's copy has only in-frame clones and leaves some out. The sample consists of some 200,000 clones, around 80% of them appearing once. The receptor comes from a human donor with acute or convalescent COVID-19. The donor label of this sample is uncertain. The chain employs TRBV12-3 or TRBV12-4 and TRBJ2-2; D unresolved. What was sequenced was peripheral blood. The CDR3 region has the DNA TGTGCCAGCCGGAACACCGGGGAGCTGTTTTTT. This gives the protein CASRNTGELFF.